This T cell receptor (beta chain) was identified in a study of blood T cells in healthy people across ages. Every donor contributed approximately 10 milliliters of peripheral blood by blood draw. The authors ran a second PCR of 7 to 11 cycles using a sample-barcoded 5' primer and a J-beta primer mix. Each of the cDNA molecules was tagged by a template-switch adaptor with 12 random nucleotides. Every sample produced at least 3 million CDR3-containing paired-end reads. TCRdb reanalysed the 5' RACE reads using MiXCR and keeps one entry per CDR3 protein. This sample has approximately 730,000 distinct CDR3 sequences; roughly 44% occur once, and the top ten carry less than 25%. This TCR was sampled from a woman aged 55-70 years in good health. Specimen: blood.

The CDR3 bases are TGTGCCAGCAGCCGGGCGGGGCAGATCCCCTACGAGCAGTACTTC. Translated, it gives CASSRAGQIPYEQYF. The chain links TRBV3-1 to TRBJ2-7; the D gene is possibly TRBD2 (6 bases). V dropped 4 bases and J dropped 2 bases, with 15 bases sitting between them. The CDR3 runs 15 residues. Germline V gene data show CDR1 as LGHDT and CDR2 as YNNKEL (reference sequence).